The clone carrying this T cell receptor beta chain was seen just once. Its antigen remains unknown. The sample is drawn from a study of cytomegalovirus exposure and HLA in healthy donors. The V gene lost 1 base and the J gene lost 2 bases, with 12 bases spanning the gap. CDR3 length: 15 residues. Germline CDR1 LGHNA, CDR2 YSLEER. Study conclusions and caveats: Later analysis demonstrated an association between a missense DCLRE1C variant and TCR beta V- and J-gene trimming.

Amplification used 60 Vbeta primers and 13 Jbeta primers. Method: immunoSEQ multiplex PCR; TCRdb's copy keeps in-frame clones and lacks some. The data contain 95,000 to 150,000 clones, more than 75% of them singletons. Sequencing was performed on PBMCs. The clonotype comes from a man aged 40-50 years in good health and CMV-seronegative. J is TRBJ2-7 and V is TRBV4-3; D perhaps matches TRBD2 (7 bases). CDR3 nucleotide sequence: TGCGCCAGCAGCCAAGGCGGGGGCCTCCCCTACGAGCAGTACTTC. Translation gives CASSQGGGLPYEQYF.